Listed here are 13 T cell receptor beta chains from one sample, sequenced in a study of blood T cell repertoires in COVID-19. Sequencing was performed with immunoSEQ multiplex PCR; in TCRdb, only in-frame clones are kept and a portion is missing. The sample holds 250,000 to 350,000 clones, about 90% seen once. Material: peripheral blood. All receptors derive from a woman aged 45-60 years with COVID-19, enrolled during active disease.

This chain connects TRBV6-1 to TRBJ2-7; D ambiguous. This CDR3 comprises 15 residues. Germline lookup yields CDR1 MNHNS and CDR2 SASEGT. V was cut by 1 base and J by 3 bases, with 13 bases left in between. The CDR3 region has the DNA TGTGCCAGCAGTGAAGAACAGTTCCTATACTACGAGCAGTACTTC. Translation gives CASSEEQFLYYEQYF.

The CDR3 DNA reads TGTGCCAGCAGCCCCGTGGAAGTAGCGGGATACGAGCAGTACTTC. Its protein is CASSPVEVAGYEQYF. The rearrangement uses TRBV6-2 or TRBV6-3 and TRBJ2-7; TRBD2 matches at 8 bases. Germline loops: CDR1 MNHEY, CDR2 SVGEGT. Germline trimming cut 6 bases from V and 4 bases from J; bases unmatched to any gene: 11. The CDR3 runs 15 residues.

This clone turned up a few times. This chain connects TRBV2 to TRBJ1-2; 8 bases fit TRBD1. Germline-derived CDR1 and CDR2 are SNHLY and FYNNEI. With V trimmed by 1 base and J by 5 bases, 6 bases remained unmatched. The CDR3 spans 15 residues. This chain's CDR3 is CASSEGGQGRYGYTF. The DNA of the CDR3 is TGTGCCAGCAGTGAAGGCGGACAGGGTCGGTATGGCTACACCTTC. Drawing the rest from reference TRBV2 and TRBJ1-2, the complete variable domain is EPEVTQTPSHQVTQMGQEVILRCVPISNHLYFYWYRQILGQKVEFLVSFYNNEISEKSEIFDDQFSVERPDGSNFTLKIRSTKLEDSAMYFCASSEGGQGRYGYTFGSGTRLTVV.

The chain couples TRBV2 to TRBJ2-1, with 8 bases lining up with TRBD2. CDR1 and CDR2 from the germline V gene are SNHLY and FYNNEI. This CDR3 has 16 amino acids. With 6 bases clipped from V and 0 bases from J, the junction kept 7 bases outside the gene matches. The CDR3 loop reads CASRRIAGSSYNEQFF. The CDR3 DNA reads as TGTGCCAGCAGACGAATAGCGGGAAGCTCCTACAATGAGCAGTTCTTC.

This chain joins TRBV6-5 and TRBJ1-1; unclear D gene. The CDR3 length is 15 residues. V gave up 4 bases and J gave up 0 bases, with 12 bases separating them. Germline CDR1 reads MNHEY; CDR2 reads SVGAGI. Here the CDR3 reads CASSSLSLMNTEAFF. CDR3 coding DNA: TGTGCCAGCAGTTCACTATCTCTTATGAACACTGAAGCTTTCTTT.

This clone was found once. The chain carries TRBV7-2 and TRBJ2-2, with TRBD1 matching 8 bases. The trim removed 5 bases at V and 5 bases at J, leaving 13 bases unmatched. This CDR3 has 17 residues. Germline loops: CDR1 SGHTA, CDR2 FQGNSA. The CDR3: CASSTPGGLMGTGELFF. CDR3 DNA sequence: TGTGCCAGCAGCACCCCAGGGGGCCTAATGGGGACCGGGGAGCTGTTTTTT.

The chain is built from TRBV11-3 and TRBJ1-4, with a weak D call TRBD1 (6 bases). Trimming cost V 4 bases and J 8 bases, with 20 bases left between them. Germline lookup yields CDR1 SGHNT and CDR2 YENEEA. The CDR3 is 16 residues long. CDR3 DNA sequence: TGTGCCAGCAGCTCCGACGAACACAGGGTGCCCGAAAAACTGTTTTTT. It yields the protein CASSSDEHRVPEKLFF.

This clone was observed once. The V call is TRBV11-1, the J call TRBJ2-4; 9 positions match TRBD1. The V gene's germline CDR1 is SGHAT and CDR2 FQDESV (reference sequence). The CDR3 runs 14 residues. The V gene end was trimmed by 4 bases and the J gene end by 9 bases; junction bases not matched to a gene: 7. As DNA, the CDR3 is TGTGCCAGCAGCTGGGACAGGGATAATGGCATTCAGTACTTC. Translating gives CASSWDRDNGIQYF.

The chain couples TRBV3-1 (or the pseudogene TRBV3-2) to TRBJ2-7; 7 positions match TRBD2. CDR1 LGHDT and CDR2 YNNKEL come from the germline V gene (reference sequence). Trimming cost V 1 base and J 1 base; bases outside gene matches: 1. CDR3 length: 14 amino acids. As DNA, the CDR3 is TGTGCCAGCAGCCAAGCAGCGGGGTCCTACGAGCAGTACTTC. Its protein is CASSQAAGSYEQYF.

The CDR3 sequence is CASATGPSTDTQYF. The CDR3 DNA reads TGCGCCAGTGCCACAGGGCCATCCACAGATACGCAGTATTTT. This rearrangement joins TRBV5-1 to TRBJ2-3; maybe TRBD1 (6 bases). V was trimmed by 8 bases and J by 2 bases, leaving 15 bases between them. The CDR3 has 14 residues. Germline loops: CDR1 SGHRS, CDR2 YFSETQ.

The V call is TRBV30, the J call TRBJ2-1; TRBD2 aligns across 9 bases. This CDR3 is built from 15 residues. Germline CDR1 GTSNPN, CDR2 SVGIG (reference sequence). V lost 2 bases, J lost 2 bases, and 4 bases stayed unmatched. In DNA, the CDR3 is TGTGCCTGGAGTAAGTCTAGCGGGACCTACAATGAGCAGTTCTTC. It codes for CAWSKSSGTYNEQFF.

This chain joins TRBV7-2 and TRBJ2-5, with 10 nucleotides matching TRBD1. The length of the CDR3 is 16 residues. Germline CDR1 SGHTA, CDR2 FQGNSA. V lost 1 base to trimming and J lost 4 bases; unmatched junction nucleotides: 6. The CDR3 loop is CASSLVSTGGAETQYF. The CDR3 bases are TGTGCCAGCAGCTTAGTGTCGACAGGGGGCGCAGAGACCCAGTACTTC.

The rearrangement uses TRBV5-1 and TRBJ1-2, with TRBD1 matching 7 bases. Germline V lookup: CDR1 SGHRS, CDR2 YFSETQ. J gave up 2 bases and V 3 bases, and 7 bases lay outside the gene matches. The CDR3 covers 15 residues. The CDR3 DNA is TGCGCCAGCAGCTCAAGGACAGGAGCAAACTATGGCTACACCTTC. This sequence encodes CASSSRTGANYGYTF.